This note documents a single T cell receptor beta chain sequence. Recruited during active infection, patients (from Seattle) were subsequently followed longitudinally. The trim removed 6 bases at V and 7 bases at J, leaving 8 bases unmatched. This CDR3 comprises 13 residues. The germline V gene has CDR1 MNHEY and CDR2 SVGAGI. In the original workflow: Amplification from reference gene primers served as the basis for estimated nucleated cell counts. Assay used: immunoSEQ multiplex PCR; TCRdb lists only in-frame clones, some missing. V and J calls and clone size come straight from that table; D and trimming were deduced from the DNA. The repertoire holds roughly 150,000 clones, with approximately 86% as singletons. The data were taken from a study of blood T cell repertoires in COVID-19. Study summary: The origin of the acute and convalescent COVID-19 samples was the United States, Italy and Spain. Sources were T cells, B-cell-depleted T cells, or PBMCs; the material itself was cDNA or gDNA.

What was sequenced was peripheral blood. V usage is TRBV6-5 and J usage is TRBJ1-2; 7 nucleotides align to TRBD1. This clonotype originated in an older man with COVID-19, enrolled during active disease. CDR3 sequence (DNA): TGTGCCAGCAGCCGGGGACAGAAGGCTGGCTACACCTTC. Translating gives CASSRGQKAGYTF.